This TCR beta chain stems from a study of blood T cell repertoires in COVID-19. In the authors' workflow: Amplification of reference gene primers was used by the study to estimate nucleated cell counts. The data were produced by immunoSEQ multiplex PCR, yet TCRdb's version contains in-frame clones alone and is incomplete. From that table come the V and J calls and clone size; the DNA was used to work out D and trimming. The sample has around 200,000 clones; approximately 88% are singletons. The CDR3 is 14 amino acids. Between the trimmed V and J ends, which lost 3 bases and 0 bases, there was a span of 9 bases. CDR1 and CDR2 from the germline V gene are SQVTM and ANQGSEA.

Input material: peripheral blood. The TCR sequence derives from a man aged 40-49 years with acute or convalescent COVID-19. The chain couples TRBV29-1 to TRBJ1-3; D not resolved. The CDR3 DNA is TGCAGCGTTGACGCAGGCCCCTCTGGAAACACCATATATTTT. This gives the protein CSVDAGPSGNTIYF.